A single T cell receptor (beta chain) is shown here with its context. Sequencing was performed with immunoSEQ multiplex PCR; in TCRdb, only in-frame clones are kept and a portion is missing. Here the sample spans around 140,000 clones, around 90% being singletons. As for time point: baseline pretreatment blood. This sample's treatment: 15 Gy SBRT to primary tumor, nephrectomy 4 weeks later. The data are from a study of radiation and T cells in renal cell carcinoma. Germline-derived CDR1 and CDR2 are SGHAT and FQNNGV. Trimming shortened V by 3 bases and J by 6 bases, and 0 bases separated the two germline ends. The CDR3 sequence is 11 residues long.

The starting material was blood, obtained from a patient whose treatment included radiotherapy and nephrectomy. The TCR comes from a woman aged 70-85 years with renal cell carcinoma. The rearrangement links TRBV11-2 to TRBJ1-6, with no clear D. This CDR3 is CASSFNSPLHF. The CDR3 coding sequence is TGTGCCAGCAGCTTTAATTCACCCCTCCACTTT.